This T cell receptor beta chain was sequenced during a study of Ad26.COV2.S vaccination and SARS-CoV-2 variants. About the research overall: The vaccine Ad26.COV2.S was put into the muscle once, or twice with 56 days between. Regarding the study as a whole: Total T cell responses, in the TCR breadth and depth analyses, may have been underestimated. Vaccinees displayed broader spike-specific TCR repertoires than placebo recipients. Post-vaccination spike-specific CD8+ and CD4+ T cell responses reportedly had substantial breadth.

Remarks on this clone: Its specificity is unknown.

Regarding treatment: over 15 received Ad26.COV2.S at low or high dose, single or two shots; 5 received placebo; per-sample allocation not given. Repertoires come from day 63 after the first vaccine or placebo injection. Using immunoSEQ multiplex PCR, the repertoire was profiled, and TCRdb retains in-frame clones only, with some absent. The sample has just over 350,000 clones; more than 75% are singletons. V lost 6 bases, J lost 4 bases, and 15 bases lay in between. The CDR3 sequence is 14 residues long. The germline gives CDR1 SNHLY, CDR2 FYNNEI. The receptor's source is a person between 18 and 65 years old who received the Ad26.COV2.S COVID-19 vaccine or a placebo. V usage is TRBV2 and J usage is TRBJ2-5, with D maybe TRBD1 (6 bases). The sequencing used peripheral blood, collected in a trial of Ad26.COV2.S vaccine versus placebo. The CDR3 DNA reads TGTGCCAGCAGCCTCCCAACAGGGTTAGAGACCCAGTACTTC. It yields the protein CASSLPTGLETQYF.